The following is a T cell receptor beta chain sequence with its context. Its recognized antigen is unknown. Within one base of it there is no much larger clone, and no base qualities were kept. The trial excluded patients who had a history of autoimmune disease or who were on systemic immunosuppression. In every dose cohort, peripheral blood was drawn for TCR sequencing at baseline, cycle 4 day 1, and cycle 7 day 1. The samples were drawn from a first-in-human, open-label, multicenter phase I dose-escalation trial of ivuxolimab. Adults with locally advanced or metastatic melanoma, renal cell, hepatocellular, or head and neck squamous cell carcinoma were enrolled in the trial. Before TCR sequencing, CD4+ and CD8+ T cells were separately sorted from peripheral blood. Genomic DNA was extracted from sorted cells for sequencing of the TCRbeta CDR3 region. The immunoSEQ Assay was used to sequence the TCRbeta CDR3 regions. TCRdb provides this immuneACCESS table in a form limited to in-frame rearrangements. Some clones are lacking; in checked studies, under half of them reflect an unresolved V gene, and why the rest are absent is not known. The sample data list approximately 60,000 clones, and 90% to 95% of these were observed just once. Of the sample, less than 20% is held by the ten largest clones.

This specimen belongs to a study of OX40 agonist ivuxolimab in advanced cancers. Notes on the research overall: The costimulatory receptor OX40 (CD134) was targeted by ivuxolimab, a fully human IgG2 agonistic monoclonal antibody. Patients were allowed to have had prior anti-PD-1, anti-PD-L1 or anti-CTLA-4 therapy, and approximately 40% of the dose-escalation patients had been treated with checkpoint inhibitors. The paper describes the monotherapy dose-escalation part (N of about 52 patients) of the phase I trial of ivuxolimab. The point of sequencing TCRbeta in the periphery was to test whether ivuxolimab changed TCR sequence diversity and drove clonal T-cell expansion. Intravenous ivuxolimab was administered to patients every 2 weeks at six dose levels: 0.01, 0.1, 0.3, 1.5, 3 and 10 mg/kg. The dose-escalation cohort was about 83% male with a mean age of approximately 60 years, ranging from roughly 23 to 90. Three dose-escalation patients achieved partial responses, one with hepatocellular carcinoma and two with cutaneous melanoma. Among the roughly 50 dose-escalation patients, approximately 20 had hepatocellular carcinoma, approximately 15 melanoma, 9 renal cell carcinoma and 9 head and neck cancer. The study at large found these results: In the 0.1-3.0 mg/kg groups, partial responders had among the lowest normalized peripheral clonal expansion, particularly in CD8+ T cells. At doses of 0.1 to 3.0 mg/kg, clonal expansion of both CD4+ and CD8+ blood T cells was observed from baseline to week 6. After ivuxolimab, expanded clones were on average more numerous among CD8+ T cells than among CD4+ T cells. Low levels of normalized T-cell clonal expansion were also seen in some patients who did not respond. The antigen specificity of the peripheral T cells that underwent clonal expansion was not determined.

This receptor was taken from an adult with an advanced solid tumor such as melanoma, head and neck, liver or kidney cancer. The sequences come from CD4+ or CD8+ T cells sorted from blood, collected in a trial of the OX40 agonist ivuxolimab.

The nucleotide sequence reads TGTGCTAGTGGTTTATCTTTAAGACAGACAACTAATGAAAAACTGTTTTTT. It is translated as CASGLSLRQTTNEKLFF. The sequence links TRBV12-5 to TRBJ1-4; the best D guess is TRBD1, with 5 bases matching. Cut back by 3 bases and 0 bases, the V and J ends lie 14 bases apart. From the cysteine through the phenylalanine, the CDR3 covers 17 amino acids. Here the CDR3 DNA is all that survives: 51 bases in frame from base 1. The CDR1 and CDR2 encoded by the germline V gene are LGHNT and FRNRAP.